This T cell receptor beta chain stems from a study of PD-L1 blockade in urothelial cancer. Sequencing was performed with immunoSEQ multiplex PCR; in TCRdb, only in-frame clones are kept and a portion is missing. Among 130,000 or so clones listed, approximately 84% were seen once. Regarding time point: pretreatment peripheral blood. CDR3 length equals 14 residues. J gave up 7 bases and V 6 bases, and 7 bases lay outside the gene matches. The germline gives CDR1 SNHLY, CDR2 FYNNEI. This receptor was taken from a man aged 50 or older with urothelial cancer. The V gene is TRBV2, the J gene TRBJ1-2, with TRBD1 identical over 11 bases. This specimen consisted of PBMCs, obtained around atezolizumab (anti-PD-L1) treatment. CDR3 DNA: TGTGCCAGCAGCGCAGCCGGGACAGGGGGTGGCTACACCTTC. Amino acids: CASSAAGTGGGYTF.